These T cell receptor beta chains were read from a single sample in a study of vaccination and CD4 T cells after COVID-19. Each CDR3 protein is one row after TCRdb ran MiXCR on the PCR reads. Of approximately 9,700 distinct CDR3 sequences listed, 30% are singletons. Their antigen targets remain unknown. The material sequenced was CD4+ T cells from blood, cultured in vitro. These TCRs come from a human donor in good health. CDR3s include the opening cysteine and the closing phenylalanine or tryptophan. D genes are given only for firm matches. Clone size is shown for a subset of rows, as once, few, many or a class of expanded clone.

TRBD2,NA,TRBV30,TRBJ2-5,CAWSTTRTSGRQETQYF,TGTGCCTGGAGTACCACTCGGACTAGCGGGAGACAAGAGACCCAGTACTTC
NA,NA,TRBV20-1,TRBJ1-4,CSARDISSPTNEKLFF,TGCAGTGCTAGAGATATCAGTAGTCCAACTAATGAAAAACTGTTTTTT
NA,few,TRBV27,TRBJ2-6,CASTLDNSGANVLTF,TGTGCCAGCACCCTAGACAACTCTGGGGCCAACGTCCTGACTTTC
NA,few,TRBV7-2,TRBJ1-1,CASSLASQRGTEAFF,TGTGCCAGCAGCTTAGCGTCTCAGCGGGGCACTGAAGCTTTCTTT
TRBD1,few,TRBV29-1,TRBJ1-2,CSVKGQGNGYTF,TGCAGCGTTAAGGGACAGGGGAATGGCTACACCTTC
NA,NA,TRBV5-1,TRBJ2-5,CASSSPEVGLAETQYF,TGCGCCAGCAGCTCCCCTGAAGTAGGGCTGGCAGAGACCCAGTACTTC
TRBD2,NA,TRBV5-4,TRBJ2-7,CASSLAGGRAREQYF,TGTGCCAGCAGCTTGGCTGGCGGGAGGGCTCGAGAGCAGTACTTC
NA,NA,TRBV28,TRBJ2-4,CASRGGGPAKNIQYF,TGTGCCAGCCGTGGGGGGGGCCCAGCCAAAAACATTCAGTACTTC
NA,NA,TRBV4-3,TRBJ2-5,CASSQGSGRETQYF,TGCGCCAGCAGCCAGGGCTCAGGGAGGGAGACCCAGTACTTC
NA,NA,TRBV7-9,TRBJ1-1,CASSPYGNTEAFF,TGTGCCAGCAGCCCCTACGGGAACACTGAAGCTTTCTTT
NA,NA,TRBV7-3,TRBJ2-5,CASSLGGGEKETQYF,TGTGCCAGCAGCCTGGGGGGCGGGGAAAAAGAGACCCAGTACTTC
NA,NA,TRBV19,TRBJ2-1,CASSIVAPGSYNEQFF,TGTGCCAGTAGTATTGTAGCCCCTGGCTCCTACAATGAGCAGTTCTTC
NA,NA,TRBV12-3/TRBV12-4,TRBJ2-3,CASSLGVDPADTQYF,TGTGCCAGCAGCCTAGGAGTGGATCCCGCAGATACGCAGTATTTT
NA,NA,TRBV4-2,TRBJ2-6,CASSLRGAQGANVLTF,TGTGCCAGCAGCCTTCGAGGAGCCCAGGGGGCCAACGTCCTGACTTTC
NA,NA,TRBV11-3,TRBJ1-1,CASSLDSWQGRSEAFF,TGTGCCAGCAGCTTAGACTCGTGGCAGGGAAGGTCTGAAGCTTTCTTT
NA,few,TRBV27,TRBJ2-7,CASSSTLRAGHEQYF,TGTGCCAGCAGTTCCACCCTCCGTGCGGGCCACGAGCAGTACTTC
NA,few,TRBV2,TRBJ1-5,CASSWEEHQPQHF,TGTGCCAGCAGTTGGGAGGAGCATCAGCCCCAGCATTTT
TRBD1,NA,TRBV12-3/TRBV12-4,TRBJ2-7,CASSFGGTGGHEQYF,TGTGCCAGCAGTTTTGGCGGGACAGGGGGCCACGAGCAGTACTTC
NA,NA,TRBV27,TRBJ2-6,CASMLTGANVLTF,TGTGCCAGCATGTTAACTGGGGCCAACGTCCTGACTTTC
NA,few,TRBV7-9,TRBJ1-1,CASSRPVNTEAFF,TGTGCCAGCAGCCGCCCAGTGAACACTGAAGCTTTCTTT
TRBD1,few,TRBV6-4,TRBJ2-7,CASSDSGQGLARSYEQYF,TGTGCCAGCAGTGACTCGGGACAGGGGTTGGCTAGGTCCTACGAGCAGTACTTC
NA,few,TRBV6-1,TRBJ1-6,CASSPRERSSYNSPLHF,TGTGCCAGCAGTCCCCGGGAAAGGAGCTCCTATAATTCACCCCTCCACTTT
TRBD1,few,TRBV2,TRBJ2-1,CASSEEGDRQFF,TGTGCCAGCAGTGAAGAAGGGGACAGGCAGTTCTTC
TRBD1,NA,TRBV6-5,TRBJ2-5,CASSYSRWTGSLEETQYF,TGTGCCAGCAGTTACTCGAGGTGGACAGGCAGTCTCGAAGAGACCCAGTACTTC
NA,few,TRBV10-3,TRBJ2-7,CAALDSYEQYF,TGTGCCGCCCTTGATTCCTACGAGCAGTACTTC
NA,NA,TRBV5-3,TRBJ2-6,CESGKPTSGANVLTF,TGTGAAAGTGGAAAGCCCACCTCTGGGGCCAACGTCCTGACTTTC
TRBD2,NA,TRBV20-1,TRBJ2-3,CSANGAGGWTDTQYF,TGCAGTGCTAATGGGGCGGGAGGTTGGACAGATACGCAGTATTTT
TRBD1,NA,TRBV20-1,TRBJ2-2,CSARDGTGAGELFF,TGCAGTGCTAGAGATGGAACAGGGGCCGGGGAGCTGTTTTTT
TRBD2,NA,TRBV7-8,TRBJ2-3,CASSPRSLAGGYTDTQYF,TGTGCCAGCAGCCCCCGATCCCTAGCGGGAGGTTACACAGATACGCAGTATTTT
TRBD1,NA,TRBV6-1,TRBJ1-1,CASRGQGAGDTEAFF,TGTGCCAGCAGAGGACAGGGGGCAGGGGACACTGAAGCTTTCTTT
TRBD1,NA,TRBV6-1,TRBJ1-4,CARRTGGSNEKLFF,TGTGCCAGACGGACAGGGGGGTCTAATGAAAAACTGTTTTTT
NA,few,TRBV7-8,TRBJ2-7,CASSRTQGETYEQYF,TGTGCCAGCAGCCGCACACAGGGAGAAACCTACGAGCAGTACTTC
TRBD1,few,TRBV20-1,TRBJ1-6,CSARWTGGHSPLHF,TGCAGTGCTAGATGGACAGGGGGCCATTCACCCCTCCACTTT
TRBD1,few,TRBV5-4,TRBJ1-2,CASSTGQGFGGYTF,TGTGCCAGCAGCACGGGACAGGGTTTCGGTGGCTACACCTTC
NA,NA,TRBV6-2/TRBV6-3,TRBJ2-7,CASSYGISYEQYF,TGTGCCAGCAGTTACGGGATCTCCTACGAGCAGTACTTC
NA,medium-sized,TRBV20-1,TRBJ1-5,CSASGLQPQHF,TGCAGTGCTAGCGGGTTGCAGCCCCAGCATTTT
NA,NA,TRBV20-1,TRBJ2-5,CSVEVGQETQYF,TGCAGTGTCGAGGTGGGCCAAGAGACCCAGTACTTC
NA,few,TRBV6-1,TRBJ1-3,CASSIDSGNTIYF,TGTGCCAGCAGCATAGACAGTGGAAACACCATATATTTT
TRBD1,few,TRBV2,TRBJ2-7,CASGRDRDSLYEQYF,TGTGCCAGCGGCCGGGACAGGGATTCCCTCTACGAGCAGTACTTC
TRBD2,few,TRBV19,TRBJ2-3,CASSSSGSRSDTQYF,TGTGCCAGTAGTAGTAGCGGGAGTCGCTCAGATACGCAGTATTTT
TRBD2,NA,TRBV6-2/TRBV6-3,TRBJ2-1,CASSLAGGYNEQFF,TGTGCCAGCAGTTTAGCGGGAGGGTACAATGAGCAGTTCTTC
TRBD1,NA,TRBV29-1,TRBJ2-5,CSVHRGIQETQYF,TGCAGCGTCCACAGGGGGATCCAAGAGACCCAGTACTTC
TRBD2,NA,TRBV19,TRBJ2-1,CASTLAGGPNEQFF,TGTGCCAGTACCCTAGCGGGAGGGCCCAATGAGCAGTTCTTC
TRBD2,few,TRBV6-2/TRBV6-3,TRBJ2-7,CASSGTSGRRGEQYF,TGTGCCAGCAGTGGGACTAGCGGGAGGAGAGGGGAGCAGTACTTC
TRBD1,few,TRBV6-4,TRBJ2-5,CASSEVAGGGETQYF,TGTGCCAGCAGTGAGGTTGCAGGGGGCGGAGAGACCCAGTACTTC
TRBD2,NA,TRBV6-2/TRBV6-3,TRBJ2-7,CASSYGTSAYEQYF,TGTGCCAGCAGTTACGGGACTAGCGCCTACGAGCAGTACTTC
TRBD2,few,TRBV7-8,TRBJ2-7,CASSSTSGYEQYF,TGTGCCAGCAGCTCGACTAGCGGGTACGAGCAGTACTTC
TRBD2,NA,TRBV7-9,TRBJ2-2,CASSLTPGLAVTGELFF,TGTGCCAGCAGCTTGACACCGGGACTAGCGGTCACCGGGGAGCTGTTTTTT
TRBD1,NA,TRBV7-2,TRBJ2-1,CASSREGQGNNEQFF,TGTGCCAGCAGCCGTGAGGGACAGGGAAACAATGAGCAGTTCTTC
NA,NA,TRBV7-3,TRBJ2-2,CASSLEGGANTGELFF,TGTGCCAGCAGCTTGGAGGGGGGGGCGAACACCGGGGAGCTGTTTTTT
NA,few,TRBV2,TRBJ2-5,CASSPGPRVTQYF,TGTGCCAGCAGTCCAGGACCTCGGGTGACCCAGTACTTC
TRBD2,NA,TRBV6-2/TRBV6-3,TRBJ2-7,CASNLRENYEQYF,TGTGCCAGCAACTTGCGGGAGAACTACGAGCAGTACTTC
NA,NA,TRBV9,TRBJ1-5,CASSRALNQPQHF,TGTGCCAGCAGTCGGGCCCTCAATCAGCCCCAGCATTTT
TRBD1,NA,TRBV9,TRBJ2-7,CASSVQGVSYEQYF,TGTGCCAGCAGCGTGCAGGGGGTATCCTACGAGCAGTACTTC